The rows below give T cell receptor beta chains drawn from one sample of a study of beta chain features in type 1 diabetes. Sequencing used immunoSEQ multiplex PCR; TCRdb keeps in-frame clones, though not all of them. The table includes 500,000 to 850,000 clones, about 14% detected once. The specimen sequenced was naive CD4+ T cells from blood. These receptors were collected from a man younger than 35 with type 1 diabetes. Both conserved end residues are part of each CDR3. The D gene is left open where the match is weak. Size tells how often a clone was seen (once, few, many) or the class of an expanded clone, and some rows leave it out.

d_call j_call clone_size v_call cdr3_nt cdr3_aa
- TRBJ1-2 - TRBV5-8 TGTGCCAGCAGCTTGACAGGGCATGGCTACACCTTC CASSLTGHGYTF
- TRBJ2-5 - TRBV11-2 TGTGCCAGCAGCATGACAGGTTACTGGGAAGAGACCCAGTACTTC CASSMTGYWEETQYF
- TRBJ1-1 - TRBV6-5 TGTGCCAGCAGTTACGGGACGGGGAACACTGAAGCTTTCTTT CASSYGTGNTEAFF
TRBD1 TRBJ1-2 few TRBV13 TGTGCCAGCAGCCTGAGACAGGGGACTAACTATGGCTACACCTTC CASSLRQGTNYGYTF
- TRBJ2-7 - TRBV7-2 TGTGCCAGCAGCTTAGCTATGGGGAACTACGAGCAGTACTTC CASSLAMGNYEQYF
- TRBJ2-7 few TRBV29-1 TGCAGCGTAGGGGACTGGAGCTACGAGCAGTACTTC CSVGDWSYEQYF
- TRBJ2-3 few TRBV19 TGTGCCAGTAGTATCGTGGAGGGCGCAGATACGCAGTATTTT CASSIVEGADTQYF
TRBD1 TRBJ2-3 few TRBV6-5 TGTGCCAGCAGTTATCAGGGGGCCGGAGATACGCAGTATTTT CASSYQGAGDTQYF
- TRBJ2-3 few TRBV4-3 TGCGCCAGCAGCCAAGATATGGTCCCGGGGCTCGGGCTTTACACAGATACGCAGTATTTT CASSQDMVPGLGLYTDTQYF
- TRBJ2-1 few TRBV12-5 TGTGCTAGCCGATCTGACAATGAGCAGTTCTTC CASRSDNEQFF
TRBD1 TRBJ1-2 - TRBV30 TGTGCCTGGAGGATGACAGGGTCTAACTATGGCTACACCTTC CAWRMTGSNYGYTF
- TRBJ2-5 - TRBV7-2 TGTGCCAGCAGCCGTCGGGCCGGCGGGGAGACCCAGTACTTC CASSRRAGGETQYF
- TRBJ1-2 - TRBV27 TGTGCCAGCAGTTTCAGCCGCCAGAACAAGGGCTACACCTTC CASSFSRQNKGYTF
- TRBJ1-1 few TRBV18 TGTGCCAGCTCACCACTGAACACTGAAGCTTTCTTT CASSPLNTEAFF
- TRBJ2-5 few TRBV18 TGTGCCAGCTCACCCATAGAGGGGGAGACCCAGTACTTC CASSPIEGETQYF
- TRBJ1-1 - TRBV10-3 TGTGCCACCGCCCGGGGCGAGAACACTGAAGCTTTCTTT CATARGENTEAFF
TRBD2 TRBJ2-7 - TRBV10-3 TGTGCCATCAGTGATAGGTCTAGCGGTTCCTACGAGCAGTACTTC CAISDRSSGSYEQYF
- TRBJ2-2 few TRBV7-7 TGTGCTAGCTCACCCAGTGGGTACACCGGGGAGCTGTTTTTT CASSPSGYTGELFF
- TRBJ2-2 - TRBV7-9 TGTGCCAGCAGCCCCGACAGGAGAGGGGAGCTGTTTTTT CASSPDRRGELFF
- TRBJ1-2 - TRBV5-6 TGTGCCAGCGGGACCGCGAACTATTACTATGGCTACACCTTC CASGTANYYYGYTF
- TRBJ1-2 - TRBV7-2 TGTGCCAGCAGCGTGACCTTCGCCAGTAACTATGGCTACACCTTC CASSVTFASNYGYTF
- TRBJ2-5 few TRBV5-1 TGCGCCAGCAGTTTGGGGGTTCAAGAGACCCAGTACTTC CASSLGVQETQYF
- TRBJ1-1 - TRBV30 TGTGCCTGGAGTGCCTCGACGAACACTGAAGCTTTCTTT CAWSASTNTEAFF
- TRBJ2-3 few TRBV7-2 TGTGCCAGCAGCTTAGACCGGCTTACAGATACGCAGTATTTT CASSLDRLTDTQYF
- TRBJ1-4 few TRBV30 TGTGCCTGGAGCGGACCCATTAATGAAAAACTGTTTTTT CAWSGPINEKLFF
- TRBJ1-3 - TRBV30 TGTGCCTGGACCAAGACCAGGGGAACAGGAAACACCATATATTTT CAWTKTRGTGNTIYF
- TRBJ1-1 few TRBV2 TGTGCCAGCAGAGGCAGGGGAAACACTGAAGCTTTCTTT CASRGRGNTEAFF
- TRBJ2-2 - TRBV5-4 TGTGCCAGCAGCGCGGGACAGTCCACCGGGGAGCTGTTTTTT CASSAGQSTGELFF
- TRBJ1-2 few TRBV30 TGTGCCTGGAGTGGGACGCAGGGACGCCAATTC CAWSGTQGRQF
- TRBJ1-1 - TRBV30 TGTGCCTGGAGTGACCCACGGGGGTATGGCACTGAAGCTTTCTTT CAWSDPRGYGTEAFF
- TRBJ1-1 few TRBV9 TGTGCCAGCAGGGAGAGGGGAGCTTTCTTT CASRERGAFF
- TRBJ1-1 few TRBV27 TGTGCCAGCAACAACCGGGACAATGAAGCTTTCTTT CASNNRDNEAFF
- TRBJ2-7 once TRBV10-3 TGTGCCATCAGTATCCGGGACCTCTTCAACGAGCAGTACTTC CAISIRDLFNEQYF
- TRBJ1-1 - TRBV30 TGTGCCTGGAAAGGATCTGGGGCGGGTAACACTGAAGCTTTCTTT CAWKGSGAGNTEAFF
- TRBJ2-7 - TRBV21-1 TGTGCCAGCAGCAAAGAAGGAGACAGGGGATTCGAGCAGTACTTC CASSKEGDRGFEQYF
- TRBJ1-2 - TRBV30 TGTGCCTGGATCGGACGGGCTAACCCTATTTTTAACTATGGCTACACCTTC CAWIGRANPIFNYGYTF
- TRBJ2-5 few TRBV9 TGTGCCAGCAGCTCCGTAGAAGCCCTGGAGACCCAGTACTTC CASSSVEALETQYF
- TRBJ2-2 - TRBV4-3 TGCGCCAGCAGCCAAGATCAATGGCCCGGGGAGCTGTTTTTT CASSQDQWPGELFF
- TRBJ1-1 - TRBV4-1 TGCGCCAGCAGCGGGAAAGGGGGTGAGAACACTGAAGCTTTCTTT CASSGKGGENTEAFF
- TRBJ2-4 - TRBV4-3 TGCGCCAGCAGCCAAGATCACACGGGGAAAAACATTCAGTACTTC CASSQDHTGKNIQYF
- TRBJ1-3 - TRBV2 TGTGCCAGCAGTGGGCAGGGTCCCTCTGGAAACACCATATATTTT CASSGQGPSGNTIYF
TRBD1 TRBJ1-5 - TRBV6-5 TGTGCCAGCAGTTATACAGGGGAGCATCGGCAGCCCCAGCATTTT CASSYTGEHRQPQHF
TRBD2 TRBJ2-4 - TRBV14 TGTGCCAGCAGCCAAGCCTCGGGACTAGCGGGGACCCACTTC CASSQASGLAGTHF